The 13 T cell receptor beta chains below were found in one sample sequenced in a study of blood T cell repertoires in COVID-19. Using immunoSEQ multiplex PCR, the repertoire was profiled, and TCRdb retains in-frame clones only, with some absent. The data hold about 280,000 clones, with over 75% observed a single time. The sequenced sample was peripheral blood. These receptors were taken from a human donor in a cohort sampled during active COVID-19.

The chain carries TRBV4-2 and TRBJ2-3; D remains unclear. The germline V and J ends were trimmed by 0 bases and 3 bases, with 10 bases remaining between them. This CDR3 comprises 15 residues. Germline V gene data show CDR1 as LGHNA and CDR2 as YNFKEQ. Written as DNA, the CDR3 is TGTGCCAGCAGCCAAGACTCGGGTAGGACAGATACGCAGTATTTT. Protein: CASSQDSGRTDTQYF.

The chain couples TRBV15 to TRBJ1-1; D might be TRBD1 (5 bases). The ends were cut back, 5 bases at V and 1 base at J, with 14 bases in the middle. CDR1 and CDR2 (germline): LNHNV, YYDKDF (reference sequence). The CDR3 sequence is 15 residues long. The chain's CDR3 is CATSGSQVTNTEAFF. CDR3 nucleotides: TGTGCCACCAGCGGTTCACAGGTGACGAACACTGAAGCTTTCTTT.

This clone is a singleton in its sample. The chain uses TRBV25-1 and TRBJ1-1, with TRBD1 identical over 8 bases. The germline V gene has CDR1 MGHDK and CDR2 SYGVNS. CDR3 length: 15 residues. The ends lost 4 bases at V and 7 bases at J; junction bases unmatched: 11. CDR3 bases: TGTGCCAGCAGTGTCCAGGGGGCTCAAACCGATGAAGCTTTCTTT. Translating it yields CASSVQGAQTDEAFF.

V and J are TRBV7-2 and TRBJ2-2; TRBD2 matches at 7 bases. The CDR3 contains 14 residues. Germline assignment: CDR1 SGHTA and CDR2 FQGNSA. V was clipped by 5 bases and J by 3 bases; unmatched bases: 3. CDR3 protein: CASSAGVYTGELFF. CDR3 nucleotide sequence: TGTGCCAGCAGCGCGGGGGTATACACCGGGGAGCTGTTTTTT.

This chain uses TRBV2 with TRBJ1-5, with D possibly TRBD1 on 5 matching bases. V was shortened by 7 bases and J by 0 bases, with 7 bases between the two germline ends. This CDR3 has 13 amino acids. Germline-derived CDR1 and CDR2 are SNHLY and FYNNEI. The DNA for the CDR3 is TGTGCCAGCATCAGGGATAGCAATCAGCCCCAGCATTTT. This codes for CASIRDSNQPQHF. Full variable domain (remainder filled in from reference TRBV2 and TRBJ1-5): EPEVTQTPSHQVTQMGQEVILRCVPISNHLYFYWYRQILGQKVEFLVSFYNNEISEKSEIFDDQFSVERPDGSNFTLKIRSTKLEDSAMYFCASIRDSNQPQHFGDGTRLSIL.

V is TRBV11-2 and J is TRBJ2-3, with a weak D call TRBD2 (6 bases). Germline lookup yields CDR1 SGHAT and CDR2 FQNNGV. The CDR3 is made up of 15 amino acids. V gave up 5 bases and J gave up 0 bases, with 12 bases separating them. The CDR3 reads CASSGGTTSTDTQYF. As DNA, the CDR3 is TGTGCCAGCAGCGGCGGGACCACTAGCACAGATACGCAGTATTTT.

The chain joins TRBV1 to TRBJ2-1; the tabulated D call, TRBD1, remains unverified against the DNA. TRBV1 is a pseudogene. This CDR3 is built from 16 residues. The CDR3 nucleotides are TGCACCAGCATCTTCCCGGGACAGGGTTCCTACAATGAGCAGTTCTTC. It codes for CTSIFPGQGSYNEQFF.

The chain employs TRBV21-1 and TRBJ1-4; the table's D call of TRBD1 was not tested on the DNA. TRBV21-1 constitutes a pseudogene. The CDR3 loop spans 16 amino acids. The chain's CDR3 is CASSKDKTGRVEKLFF. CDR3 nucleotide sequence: TGTGCCAGCAGCAAAGATAAAACAGGGCGGGTTGAAAAACTGTTTTTT.

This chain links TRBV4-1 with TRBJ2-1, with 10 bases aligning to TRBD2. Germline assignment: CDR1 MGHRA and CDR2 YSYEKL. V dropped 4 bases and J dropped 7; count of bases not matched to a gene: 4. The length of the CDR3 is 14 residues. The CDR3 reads CASSLRAGGNEQFF. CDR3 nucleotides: TGCGCCAGCAGCCTCCGAGCGGGAGGGAATGAGCAGTTCTTC.

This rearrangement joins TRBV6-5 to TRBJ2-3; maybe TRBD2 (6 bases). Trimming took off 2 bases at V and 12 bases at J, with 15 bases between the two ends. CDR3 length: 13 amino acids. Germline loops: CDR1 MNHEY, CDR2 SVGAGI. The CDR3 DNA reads TGTGCCAGCAGTTACGATTCTAGCGCCCTACAGTATTTT. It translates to CASSYDSSALQYF.

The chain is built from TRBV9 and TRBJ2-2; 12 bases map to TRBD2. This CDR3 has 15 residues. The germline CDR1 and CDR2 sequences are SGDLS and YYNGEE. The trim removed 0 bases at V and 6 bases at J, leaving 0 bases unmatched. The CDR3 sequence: CASSVGLAGAGELFF. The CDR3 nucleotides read TGTGCCAGCAGCGTAGGACTAGCGGGAGCCGGGGAGCTGTTTTTT.

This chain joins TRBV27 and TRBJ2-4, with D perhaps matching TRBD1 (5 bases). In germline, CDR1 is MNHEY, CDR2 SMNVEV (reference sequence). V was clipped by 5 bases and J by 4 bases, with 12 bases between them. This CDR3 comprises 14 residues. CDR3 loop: CASSLRGPKNIQYF. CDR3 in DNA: TGTGCCAGCAGTCTAAGGGGCCCGAAAAACATTCAGTACTTC.

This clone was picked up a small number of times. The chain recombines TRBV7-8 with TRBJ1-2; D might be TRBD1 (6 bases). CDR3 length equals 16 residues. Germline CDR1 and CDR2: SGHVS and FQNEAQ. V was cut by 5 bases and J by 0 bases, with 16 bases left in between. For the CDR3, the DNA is TGTGCCAGCAGCCCCTACAGGGTACCCTCTAACTATGGCTACACCTTC. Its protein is CASSPYRVPSNYGYTF.